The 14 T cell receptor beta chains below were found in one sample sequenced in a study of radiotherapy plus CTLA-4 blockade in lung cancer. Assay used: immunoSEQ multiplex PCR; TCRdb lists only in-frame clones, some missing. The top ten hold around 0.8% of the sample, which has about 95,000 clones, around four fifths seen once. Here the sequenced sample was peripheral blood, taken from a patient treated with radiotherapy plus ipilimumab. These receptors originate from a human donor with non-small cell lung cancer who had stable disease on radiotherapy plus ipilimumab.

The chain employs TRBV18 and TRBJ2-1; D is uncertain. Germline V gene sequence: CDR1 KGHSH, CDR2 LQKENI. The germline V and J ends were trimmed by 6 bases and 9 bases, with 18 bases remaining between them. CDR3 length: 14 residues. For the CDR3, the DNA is TGTGCCAGCTCTCCGCCGGCCGGATTCCGTGAGCAGTTCTTC. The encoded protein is CASSPPAGFREQFF. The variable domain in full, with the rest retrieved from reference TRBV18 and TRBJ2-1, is NAGVMQNPRHLVRRRGQEARLRCSPMKGHSHVYWYRQLPEEGLKFMVYLQKENIIDESGMPKERFSAEFPKEGPSILRIQQVVRGDSAAYFCASSPPAGFREQFFGPGTRLTVL.

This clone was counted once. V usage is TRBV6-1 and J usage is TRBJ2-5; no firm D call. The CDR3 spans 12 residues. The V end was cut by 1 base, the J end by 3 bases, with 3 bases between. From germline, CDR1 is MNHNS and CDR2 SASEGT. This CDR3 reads CASSEEEETQYF. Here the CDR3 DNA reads TGTGCCAGCAGTGAAGAAGAAGAGACCCAGTACTTC.

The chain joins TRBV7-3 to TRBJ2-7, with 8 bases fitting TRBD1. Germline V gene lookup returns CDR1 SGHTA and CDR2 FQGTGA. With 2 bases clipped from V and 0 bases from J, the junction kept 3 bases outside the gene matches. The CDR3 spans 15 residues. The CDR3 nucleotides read TGTGCCAGCAGCTTATTAACAGGGGGCTCCTACGAGCAGTACTTC. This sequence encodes CASSLLTGGSYEQYF.

CDR3 loop: CASSIWGEEQYF. CDR3 coding DNA: TGTGCCAGTAGTATCTGGGGTGAGGAGCAGTACTTC. The V gene is TRBV19, the J gene TRBJ2-7; D unclear. This CDR3 has 12 residues. The ends were cut back, 3 bases at V and 7 bases at J, with 10 bases in the middle. Germline V gene lookup returns CDR1 LNHDA and CDR2 SQIVND (reference sequence).

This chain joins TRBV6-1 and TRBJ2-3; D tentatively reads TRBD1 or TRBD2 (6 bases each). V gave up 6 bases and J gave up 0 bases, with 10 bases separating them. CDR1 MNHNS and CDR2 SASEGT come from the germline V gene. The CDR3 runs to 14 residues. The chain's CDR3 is CASRRGASTDTQYF. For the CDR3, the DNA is TGTGCCAGCAGAAGGGGGGCGAGCACAGATACGCAGTATTTT.

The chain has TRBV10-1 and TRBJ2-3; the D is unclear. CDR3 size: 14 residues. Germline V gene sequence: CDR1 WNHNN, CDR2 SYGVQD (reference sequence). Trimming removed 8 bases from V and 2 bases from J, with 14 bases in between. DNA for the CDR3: TGCGCCAGCGGGAAACGTGGTGCCACAGATACGCAGTATTTT. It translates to CASGKRGATDTQYF.

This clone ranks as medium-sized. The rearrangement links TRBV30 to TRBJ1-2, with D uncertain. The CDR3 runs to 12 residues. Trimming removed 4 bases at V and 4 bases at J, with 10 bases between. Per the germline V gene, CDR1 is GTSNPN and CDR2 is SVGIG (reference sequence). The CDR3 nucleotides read TGTGCCTGGACCGCGGGGAGCTATGGCTACACCTTC. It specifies CAWTAGSYGYTF.

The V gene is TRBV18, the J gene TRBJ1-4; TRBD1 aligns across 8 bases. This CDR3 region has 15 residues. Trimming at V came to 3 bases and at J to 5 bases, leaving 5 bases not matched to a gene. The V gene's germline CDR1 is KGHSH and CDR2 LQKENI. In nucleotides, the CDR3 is TGTGCCAGCTCACCCGCTGACAGGGGAAATGAAAAACTGTTTTTT. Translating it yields CASSPADRGNEKLFF.

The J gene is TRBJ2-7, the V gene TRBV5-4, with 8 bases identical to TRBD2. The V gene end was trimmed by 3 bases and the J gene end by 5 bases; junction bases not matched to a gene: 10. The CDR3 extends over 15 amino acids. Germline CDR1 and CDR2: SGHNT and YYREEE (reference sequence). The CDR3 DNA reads TGTGCCAGCAGCTCCGGGGGGGCAGGGCGGGACGAGCAGTACTTC. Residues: CASSSGGAGRDEQYF.

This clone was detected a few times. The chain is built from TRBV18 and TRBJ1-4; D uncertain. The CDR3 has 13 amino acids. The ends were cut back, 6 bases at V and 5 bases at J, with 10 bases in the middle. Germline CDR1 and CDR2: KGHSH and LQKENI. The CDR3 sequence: CASSSQQNEKLFF. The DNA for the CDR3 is TGTGCCAGCTCGAGTCAGCAGAATGAAAAACTGTTTTTT.

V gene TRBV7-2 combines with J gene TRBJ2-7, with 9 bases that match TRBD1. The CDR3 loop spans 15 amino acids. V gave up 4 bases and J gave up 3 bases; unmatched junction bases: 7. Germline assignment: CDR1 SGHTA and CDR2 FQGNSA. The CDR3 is CASSSSGTGNYEQYF. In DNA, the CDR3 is TGTGCCAGCAGCTCGTCCGGGACAGGGAACTACGAGCAGTACTTC.

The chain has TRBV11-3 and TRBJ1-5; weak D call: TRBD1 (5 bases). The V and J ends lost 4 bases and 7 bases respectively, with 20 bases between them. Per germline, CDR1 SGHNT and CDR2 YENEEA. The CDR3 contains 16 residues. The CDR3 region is CASSSIRPRGVQPQHF. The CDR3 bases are TGTGCCAGCAGCTCGATTAGGCCGCGGGGGGTACAGCCCCAGCATTTT.

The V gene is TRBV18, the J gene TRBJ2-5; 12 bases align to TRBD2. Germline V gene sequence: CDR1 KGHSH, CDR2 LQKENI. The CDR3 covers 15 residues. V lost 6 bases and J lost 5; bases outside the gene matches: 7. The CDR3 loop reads CASSRTSGKGETQYF. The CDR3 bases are TGTGCCAGCTCCCGGACTAGCGGGAAAGGGGAGACCCAGTACTTC.

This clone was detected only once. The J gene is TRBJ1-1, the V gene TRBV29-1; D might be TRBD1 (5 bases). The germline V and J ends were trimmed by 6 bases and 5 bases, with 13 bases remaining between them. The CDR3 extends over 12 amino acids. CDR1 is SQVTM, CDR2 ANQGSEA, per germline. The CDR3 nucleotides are TGCAGCGTAGGGGACGTGCGGACTGAAGCTTTCTTT. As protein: CSVGDVRTEAFF.